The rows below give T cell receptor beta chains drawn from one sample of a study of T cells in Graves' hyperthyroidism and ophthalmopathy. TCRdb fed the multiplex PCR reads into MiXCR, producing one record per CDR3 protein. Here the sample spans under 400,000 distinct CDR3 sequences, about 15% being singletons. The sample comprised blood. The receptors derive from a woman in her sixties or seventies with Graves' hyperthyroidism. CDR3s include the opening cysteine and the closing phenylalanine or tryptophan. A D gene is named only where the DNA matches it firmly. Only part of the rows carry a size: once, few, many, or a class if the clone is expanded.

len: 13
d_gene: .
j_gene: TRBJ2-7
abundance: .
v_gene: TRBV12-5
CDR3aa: CASRIGTPYEQYF
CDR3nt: TGTGCTAGTCGTATCGGGACCCCCTACGAGCAGTACTTC

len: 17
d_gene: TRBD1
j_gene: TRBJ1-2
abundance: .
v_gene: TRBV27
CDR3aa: CASSRGTGGIFNYGYTF
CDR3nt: TGTGCCAGCTCTCGGGGGACAGGGGGCATATTTAACTATGGCTACACCTTC

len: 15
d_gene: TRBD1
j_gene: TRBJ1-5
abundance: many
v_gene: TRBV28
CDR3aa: CASRTGGGGNQPQHF
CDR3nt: TGTGCCAGCAGAACAGGAGGGGGCGGCAATCAGCCCCAGCATTTT

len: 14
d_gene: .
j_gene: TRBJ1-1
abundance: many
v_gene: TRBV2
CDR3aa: CASSDRGARTEAFF
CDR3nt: TGTGCCAGCAGTGACAGAGGGGCTAGGACTGAAGCTTTCTTT

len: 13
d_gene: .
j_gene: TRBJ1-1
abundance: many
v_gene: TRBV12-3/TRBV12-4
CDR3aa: CASSFRGWFEAFF
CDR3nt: TGTGCCAGCAGTTTTAGGGGATGGTTTGAAGCTTTCTTT

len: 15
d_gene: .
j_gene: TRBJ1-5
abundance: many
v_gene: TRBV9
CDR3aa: CASSVAGDGSQPQHF
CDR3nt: TGTGCCAGCAGCGTAGCCGGGGACGGGAGTCAGCCCCAGCATTTT

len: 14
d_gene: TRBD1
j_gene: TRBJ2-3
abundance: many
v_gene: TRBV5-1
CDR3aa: CASSTGQGRDTQYF
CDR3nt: TGCGCCAGCAGCACGGGACAGGGCAGAGATACGCAGTATTTT

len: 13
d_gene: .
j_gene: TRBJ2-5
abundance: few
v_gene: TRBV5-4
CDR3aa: CASSGLATETQYF
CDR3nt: TGTGCCAGCAGTGGATTAGCTACAGAGACCCAGTACTTC

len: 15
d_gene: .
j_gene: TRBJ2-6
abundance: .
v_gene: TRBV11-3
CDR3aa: CASSSPRISANVLTF
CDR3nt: TGTGCCAGCAGCTCACCACGGATTTCGGCCAACGTCCTGACTTTC

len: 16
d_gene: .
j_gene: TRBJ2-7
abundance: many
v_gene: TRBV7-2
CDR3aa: CASSLLIGSTNYEQYF
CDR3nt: TGTGCCAGCAGCTTATTAATTGGTTCGACTAACTACGAGCAGTACTTC

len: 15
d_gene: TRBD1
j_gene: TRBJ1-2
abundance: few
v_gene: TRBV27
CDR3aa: CASSFGTGGEVGYTF
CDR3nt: TGTGCCAGCAGTTTTGGGACAGGGGGAGAAGTTGGCTACACCTTC

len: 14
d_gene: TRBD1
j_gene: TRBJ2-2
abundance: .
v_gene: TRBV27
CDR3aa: CASSFGQGFGELFF
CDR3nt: TGTGCCAGCAGTTTCGGACAGGGATTCGGGGAGCTGTTTTTT

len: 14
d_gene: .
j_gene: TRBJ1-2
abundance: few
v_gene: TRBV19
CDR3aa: CASRAVGGSYGYTF
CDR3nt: TGTGCCAGTAGGGCTGTTGGGGGATCCTATGGCTACACCTTC

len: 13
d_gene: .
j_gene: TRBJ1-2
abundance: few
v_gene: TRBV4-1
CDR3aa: CASSQVGSRGYTF
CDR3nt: TGCGCCAGCAGCCAAGTAGGGAGTAGAGGCTACACCTTC

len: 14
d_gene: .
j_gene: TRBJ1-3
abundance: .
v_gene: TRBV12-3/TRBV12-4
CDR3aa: CASSRQPSGNTIYF
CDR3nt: TGTGCCAGCAGTAGACAGCCCTCTGGAAACACCATATATTTT

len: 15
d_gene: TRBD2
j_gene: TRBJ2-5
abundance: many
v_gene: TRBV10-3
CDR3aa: CAIRATSGRQETQYF
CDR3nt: TGTGCCATCAGGGCGACTAGCGGGAGGCAAGAGACCCAGTACTTC

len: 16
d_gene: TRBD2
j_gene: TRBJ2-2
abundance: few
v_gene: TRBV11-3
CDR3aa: CASSPRTSGSVGELFF
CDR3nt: TGTGCCAGCAGCCCACGGACTAGCGGGAGTGTCGGGGAGCTGTTTTTT

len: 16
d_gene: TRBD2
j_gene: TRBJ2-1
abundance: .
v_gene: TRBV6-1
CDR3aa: CASRDTTSGRGDEQFF
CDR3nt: TGTGCCAGCAGGGACACGACTAGCGGGAGGGGCGATGAGCAGTTCTTC

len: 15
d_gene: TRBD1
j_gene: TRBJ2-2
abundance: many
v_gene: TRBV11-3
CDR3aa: CASSPGQGDTGELFF
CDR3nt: TGTGCCAGCAGCCCGGGACAGGGGGACACCGGGGAGCTGTTTTTT

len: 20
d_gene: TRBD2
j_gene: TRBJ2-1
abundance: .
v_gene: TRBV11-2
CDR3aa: CASSSQRASGPMGFYNEQFF
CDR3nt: TGTGCCAGCAGCTCACAGAGGGCTAGCGGGCCCATGGGGTTCTACAATGAGCAGTTCTTC

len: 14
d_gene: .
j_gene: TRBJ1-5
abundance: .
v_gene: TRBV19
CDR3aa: CASSIAAGNQPQHF
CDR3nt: TGTGCCAGTAGTATAGCGGCAGGCAATCAGCCCCAGCATTTT

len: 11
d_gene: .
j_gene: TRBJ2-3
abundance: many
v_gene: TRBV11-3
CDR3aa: CASSRLDTQYF
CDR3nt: TGTGCCAGCAGCAGGTTGGATACGCAGTATTTT

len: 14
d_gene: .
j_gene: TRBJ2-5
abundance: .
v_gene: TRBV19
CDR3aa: CASSIMDKQETQYF
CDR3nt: TGTGCCAGTAGTATTATGGATAAGCAAGAGACCCAGTACTTC

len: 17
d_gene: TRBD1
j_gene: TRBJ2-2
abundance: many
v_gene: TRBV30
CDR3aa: CAWRDSYRGWNTGELFF
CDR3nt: TGTGCCTGGAGGGACTCCTACAGGGGTTGGAACACCGGGGAGCTGTTTTTT

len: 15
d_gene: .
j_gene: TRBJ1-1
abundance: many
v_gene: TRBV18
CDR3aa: CASSPPLTTATEAFF
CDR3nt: TGTGCCAGCTCACCACCTTTAACTACGGCCACTGAAGCTTTCTTT

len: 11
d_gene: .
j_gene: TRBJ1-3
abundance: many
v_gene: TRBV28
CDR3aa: CASISENTIYF
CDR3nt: TGTGCCAGCATTTCGGAAAACACCATATATTTT

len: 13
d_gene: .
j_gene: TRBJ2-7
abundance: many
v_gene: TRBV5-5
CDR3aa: CASSMDLVLEQYF
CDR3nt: TGTGCCAGCAGCATGGACCTTGTCCTCGAGCAGTACTTC

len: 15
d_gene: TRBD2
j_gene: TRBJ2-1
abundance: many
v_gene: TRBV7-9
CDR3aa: CASSIAGLMSHEQFF
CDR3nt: TGTGCCAGCAGCATAGCGGGACTCATGTCCCATGAGCAGTTCTTC

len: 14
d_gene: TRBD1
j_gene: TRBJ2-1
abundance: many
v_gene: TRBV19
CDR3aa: CASRKQGAGNEQFF
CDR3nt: TGTGCCAGTAGGAAACAGGGGGCTGGCAATGAGCAGTTCTTC

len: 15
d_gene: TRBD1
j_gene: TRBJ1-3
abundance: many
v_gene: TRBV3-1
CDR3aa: CASSQTGIPGNTIYF
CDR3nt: TGTGCCAGCAGCCAGACAGGGATACCTGGAAACACCATATATTTT

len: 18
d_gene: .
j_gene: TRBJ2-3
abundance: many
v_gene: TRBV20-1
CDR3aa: CSAREGRERSSGTDTQYF
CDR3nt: TGCAGTGCTAGAGAAGGTCGGGAGCGTTCGAGTGGCACAGATACGCAGTATTTT

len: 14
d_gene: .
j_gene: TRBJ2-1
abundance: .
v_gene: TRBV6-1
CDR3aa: CASSENSSYNEQFF
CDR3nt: TGTGCCAGCAGTGAAAACAGCTCCTACAATGAGCAGTTCTTC

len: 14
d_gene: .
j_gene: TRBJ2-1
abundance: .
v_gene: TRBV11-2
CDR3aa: CATSDAGGVHEQFF
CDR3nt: TGTGCCACCAGTGATGCCGGCGGGGTCCATGAGCAGTTCTTC

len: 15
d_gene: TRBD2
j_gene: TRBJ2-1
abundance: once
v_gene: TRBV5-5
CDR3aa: CASSPRLAGAGEQFF
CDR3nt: TGTGCCAGCAGCCCAAGACTAGCGGGAGCGGGGGAGCAGTTCTTC

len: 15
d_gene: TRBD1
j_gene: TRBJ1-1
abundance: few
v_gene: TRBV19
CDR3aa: CASSIIEGGNTEAFF
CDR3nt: TGTGCCAGTAGTATTATCGAAGGGGGCAACACTGAAGCTTTCTTT

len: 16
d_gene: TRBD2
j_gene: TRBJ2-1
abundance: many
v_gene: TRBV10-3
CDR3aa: CAISDSGLATYNEQFF
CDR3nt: TGTGCCATCAGTGATTCTGGACTAGCTACCTACAATGAGCAGTTCTTC

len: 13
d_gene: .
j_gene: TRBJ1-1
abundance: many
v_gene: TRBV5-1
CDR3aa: CASRWDLNTEAFF
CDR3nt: TGCGCCAGCAGATGGGACCTGAACACTGAAGCTTTCTTT

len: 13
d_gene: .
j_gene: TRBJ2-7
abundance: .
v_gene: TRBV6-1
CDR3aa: CASSNSGSYEQYF
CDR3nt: TGTGCCAGCAGCAACTCAGGGTCCTACGAGCAGTACTTC

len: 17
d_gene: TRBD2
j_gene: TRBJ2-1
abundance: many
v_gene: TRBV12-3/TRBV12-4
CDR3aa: CASSRLGLAGGPNEQFF
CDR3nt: TGTGCCAGCAGCCGACTCGGGCTAGCGGGAGGTCCAAATGAGCAGTTCTTC

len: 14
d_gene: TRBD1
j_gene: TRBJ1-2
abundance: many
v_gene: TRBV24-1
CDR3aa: CATSTPGDSYGYTF
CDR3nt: TGTGCCACCAGCACACCTGGGGACAGCTATGGCTACACCTTC